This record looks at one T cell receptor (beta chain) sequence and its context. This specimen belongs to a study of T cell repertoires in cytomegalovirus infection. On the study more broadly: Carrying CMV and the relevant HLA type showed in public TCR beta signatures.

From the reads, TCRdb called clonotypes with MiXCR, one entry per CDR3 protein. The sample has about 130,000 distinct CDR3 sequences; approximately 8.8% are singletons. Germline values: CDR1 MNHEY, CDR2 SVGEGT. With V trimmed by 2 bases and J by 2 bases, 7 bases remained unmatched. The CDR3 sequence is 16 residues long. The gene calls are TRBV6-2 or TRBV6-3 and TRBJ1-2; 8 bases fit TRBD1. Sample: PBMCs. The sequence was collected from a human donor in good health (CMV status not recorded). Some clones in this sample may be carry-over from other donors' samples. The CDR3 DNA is TGTGCCAGCAGTTACGCGACAGGGGAGACAAACTATGGCTACACCTTC. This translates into CASSYATGETNYGYTF.